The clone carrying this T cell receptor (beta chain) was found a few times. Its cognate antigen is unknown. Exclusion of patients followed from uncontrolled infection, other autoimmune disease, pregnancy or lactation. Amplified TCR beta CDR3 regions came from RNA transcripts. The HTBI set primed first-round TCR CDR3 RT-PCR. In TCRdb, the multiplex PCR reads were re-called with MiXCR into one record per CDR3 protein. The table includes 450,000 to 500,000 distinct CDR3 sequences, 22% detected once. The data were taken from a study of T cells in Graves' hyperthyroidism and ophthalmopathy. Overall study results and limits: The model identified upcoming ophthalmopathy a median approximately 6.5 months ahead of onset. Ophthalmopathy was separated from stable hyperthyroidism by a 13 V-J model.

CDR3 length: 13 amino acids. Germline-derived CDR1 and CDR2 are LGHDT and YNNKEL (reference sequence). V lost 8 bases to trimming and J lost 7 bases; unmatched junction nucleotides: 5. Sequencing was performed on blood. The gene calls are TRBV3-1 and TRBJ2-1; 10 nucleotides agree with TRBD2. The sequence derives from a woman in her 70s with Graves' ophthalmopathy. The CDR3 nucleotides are TGTGCCAGCGAAGCTAGCGGGAGTAATGAGCAGTTCTTC. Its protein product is CASEASGSNEQFF.